These T cell receptor beta chains were read from a single sample in a study of cytomegalovirus exposure and HLA in healthy donors. Assay used: immunoSEQ multiplex PCR; TCRdb lists only in-frame clones, some missing. The sample consists of about 130,000 clones, around three quarters of them appearing once. The sample taken for sequencing was PBMCs. These receptors were taken from a man between 35 and 55 years old in good health and CMV-seronegative. The conserved cysteine and the conserved F or W are not part of the CDR3 here. The order of the fields is V gene, J gene, CDR3 protein.

v_gene: TRBV7-3; j_gene: TRBJ2-5; CDR3aa: ASSLIAGANQETQY
v_gene: TRBV5-1; j_gene: TRBJ2-3; CDR3aa: ASSLAGTGTTDTQY
v_gene: TRBV5-1; j_gene: TRBJ1-1; CDR3aa: ASSVLENTEAF
v_gene: TRBV15; j_gene: TRBJ1-1; CDR3aa: ATSRVPGEAF
v_gene: TRBV28; j_gene: TRBJ1-5; CDR3aa: ASSDPGGEYSNQPQH
v_gene: TRBV27; j_gene: TRBJ1-6; CDR3aa: ASTRLVNSPLH
v_gene: TRBV18; j_gene: TRBJ1-5; CDR3aa: ASSPVSSNQPQH
v_gene: TRBV18; j_gene: TRBJ2-7; CDR3aa: ASSPSMSQSYEQY
v_gene: TRBV7-6; j_gene: TRBJ2-1; CDR3aa: ASSLGPGDGQF
v_gene: TRBV11-2; j_gene: TRBJ2-1; CDR3aa: ASSFGLAYNEQF
v_gene: TRBV9; j_gene: TRBJ2-7; CDR3aa: ASSPRQGPYEQY
v_gene: TRBV11-2; j_gene: TRBJ1-1; CDR3aa: ASSFLRPGEAF
v_gene: TRBV5-6; j_gene: TRBJ1-5; CDR3aa: ASSLGQISNQPQH
v_gene: TRBV5-6; j_gene: TRBJ2-1; CDR3aa: ASSSGQGDEQF
v_gene: TRBV11-2; j_gene: TRBJ1-1; CDR3aa: ASSGGQSMNTEAF
v_gene: TRBV6-1; j_gene: TRBJ2-1; CDR3aa: ASSVSSLFSYNEQF
v_gene: TRBV7-6; j_gene: TRBJ2-7; CDR3aa: ASSLTGATSGEQY
v_gene: TRBV7-2; j_gene: TRBJ1-2; CDR3aa: ASSLLQSSYGYT